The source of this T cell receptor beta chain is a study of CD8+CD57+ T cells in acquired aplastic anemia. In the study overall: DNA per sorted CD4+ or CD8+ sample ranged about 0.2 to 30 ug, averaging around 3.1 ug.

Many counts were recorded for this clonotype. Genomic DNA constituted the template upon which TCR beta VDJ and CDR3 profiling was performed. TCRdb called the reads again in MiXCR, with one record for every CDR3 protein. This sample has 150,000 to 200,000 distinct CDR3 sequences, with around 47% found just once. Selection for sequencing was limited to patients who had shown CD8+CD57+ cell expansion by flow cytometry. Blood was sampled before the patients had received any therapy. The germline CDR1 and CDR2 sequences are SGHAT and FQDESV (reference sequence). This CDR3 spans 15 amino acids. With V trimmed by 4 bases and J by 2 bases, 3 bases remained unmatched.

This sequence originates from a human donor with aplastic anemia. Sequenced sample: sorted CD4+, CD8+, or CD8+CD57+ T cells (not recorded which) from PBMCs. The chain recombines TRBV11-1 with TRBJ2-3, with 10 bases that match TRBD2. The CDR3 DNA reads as TGTGCCAGCAGCTCGAGCGGGAGGGCCACAGATACGCAGTATTTT. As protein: CASSSSGRATDTQYF.